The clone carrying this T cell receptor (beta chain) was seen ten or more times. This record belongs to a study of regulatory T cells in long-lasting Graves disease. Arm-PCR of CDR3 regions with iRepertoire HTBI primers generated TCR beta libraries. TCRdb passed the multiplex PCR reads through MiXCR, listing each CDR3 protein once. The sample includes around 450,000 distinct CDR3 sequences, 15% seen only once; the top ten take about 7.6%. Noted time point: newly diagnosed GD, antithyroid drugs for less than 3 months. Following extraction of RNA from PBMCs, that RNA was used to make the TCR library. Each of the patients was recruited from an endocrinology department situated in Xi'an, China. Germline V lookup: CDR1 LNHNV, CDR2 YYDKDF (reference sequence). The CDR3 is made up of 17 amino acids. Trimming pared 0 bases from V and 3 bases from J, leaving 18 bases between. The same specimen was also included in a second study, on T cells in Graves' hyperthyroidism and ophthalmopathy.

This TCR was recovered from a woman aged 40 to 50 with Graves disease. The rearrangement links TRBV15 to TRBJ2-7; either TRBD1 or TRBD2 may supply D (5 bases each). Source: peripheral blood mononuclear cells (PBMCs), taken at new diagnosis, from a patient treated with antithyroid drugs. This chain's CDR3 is CATSRDRWGNLDYEQYF. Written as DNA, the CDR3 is TGTGCCACCAGCAGAGATAGGTGGGGGAATTTAGACTACGAGCAGTACTTC.